This T cell receptor (beta chain) was observed in a study of T-cell reconstitution after alpha-beta-depleted transplantation in children. The germline gives CDR1 SGHDT, CDR2 YYEEEE. V was cut by 4 bases and J by 2 bases, with 13 bases left in between. The CDR3 contains 16 residues. This sample's TCRbeta library carried unique molecular identifier barcodes. TCRdb reprocessed the PCR reads with MiXCR, giving one entry per CDR3 protein. The sample carries some 26,000 distinct CDR3 sequences, roughly a sixth recorded once. The receptor comes from a male patient aged 2 to 9 who had a stem cell transplant for acute lymphoblastic leukemia, so the T cells may come from the graft donor. The chain has TRBV5-6 and TRBJ2-6; D ambiguous. This specimen consisted of PBMCs, mostly from graft donor cells, obtained 60 days after TCRalphabeta/CD19-depleted stem cell transplant. CDR3 protein: CASSSMIWAGANVLTF. For the CDR3, the DNA is TGTGCCAGCAGCAGCATGATTTGGGCTGGGGCCAACGTCCTGACTTTC.